This T cell receptor (beta chain) was profiled in a study of cytomegalovirus exposure and HLA in healthy donors. General study results and limits: Reported results showed that the classifier diagnosed cytomegalovirus status with high specificity and sensitivity. Most TCR sequences were rare, but some public TCRs occurred in many donors. In vitro testing confirmed a few CMV-associated chains as specific for CMV antigens.

Germline V gives CDR1 SGHNT, CDR2 YYREEE (reference sequence). V was pared by 3 bases and J by 4 bases, with 4 bases of the junction left unmatched. This CDR3 spans 15 amino acids. The data were produced by immunoSEQ multiplex PCR, yet TCRdb's version contains in-frame clones alone and is incomplete. The sample has about 310,000 clones, approximately 88% seen once. As to this clone: Its antigen remains unidentified.

The clonotype comes from a man aged 25-40 years in good health and CMV-seronegative. The chain carries TRBV5-4 and TRBJ1-2, with 12 bases identical to TRBD1. Sequencing used PBMCs. CDR3 DNA sequence: TGTGCCAGCAGCTGGGACAGGGGGCTGAGCTATGGCTACACCTTC. The encoded protein is CASSWDRGLSYGYTF.